These 6 T cell receptor beta chains originate from one sample sequenced in a study of shared clonotypes between healthy human individuals. TCRdb's copy holds only in-frame clones and misses some; the assay was immunoSEQ multiplex PCR. The sample comprises about 380,000 clones, roughly 96% of which are singletons, and approximately 0.3% rests with the top ten. The sample comprised memory CD8+ T cells sorted from blood. The sample's subset: CD45RO+ cells pooled with CCR7-negative TemRA cells. Receptors were obtained from a man aged 25 to 40 in good health.

The chain employs TRBV7-2 and TRBJ1-2; no firm D call. This CDR3 region has 12 residues. Trimming removed 4 bases at V and 4 bases at J, with 7 bases between. Germline lookup yields CDR1 SGHTA and CDR2 FQGNSA. The CDR3 reads CASSSQFYGYTF. DNA of the CDR3: TGTGCCAGCAGCTCACAATTCTATGGCTACACCTTC. Filled out from reference TRBV7-2 and TRBJ1-2, the complete variable domain reads GAGVSQSPSNKVTEKGKDVELRCDPISGHTALYWYRQSLGQGLEFLIYFQGNSAPDKSGLPSDRFSAERTGGSVSTLTIQRTQQEDSAVYLCASSSQFYGYTFGSGTRLTVV.

The V gene is TRBV30, the J gene TRBJ1-1; D call uncertain. This CDR3 region has 12 residues. Looked up from germline, CDR1 is GTSNPN and CDR2 is SVGIG (reference sequence). The V end was cut by 4 bases, the J end by 1 base, with 7 bases between. CDR3 region: CAWITPNTEAFF. CDR3 DNA sequence: TGTGCCTGGATAACCCCGAACACTGAAGCTTTCTTT.

CDR3 amino acids: CSVLTGYYGYTF. The CDR3 bases are TGCAGCGTCCTGACAGGGTACTATGGCTACACCTTC. V and J are TRBV29-1 and TRBJ1-2; 7 nucleotides agree with TRBD1. Losses at the gene ends were 6 bases for V and 3 bases for J; bases not matched to a gene: 4. The CDR3 contains 12 residues. Germline V gives CDR1 SQVTM, CDR2 ANQGSEA.

This clone came up once. V gene TRBV19 combines with J gene TRBJ1-5, with a tentative D call TRBD1 (5 bases). Germline V CDR1 and CDR2: LNHDA, SQIVND (reference sequence). This CDR3 is built from 13 residues. V lost 4 bases and J lost 7, with 11 bases in between. The CDR3 region is CASSTGWGQPQHF. The DNA for the CDR3 is TGTGCCAGTAGTACCGGTTGGGGGCAGCCCCAGCATTTT.

The V gene is TRBV30, the J gene TRBJ2-7; 9 bases match TRBD1. In germline, CDR1 is GTSNPN, CDR2 SVGIG (reference sequence). The CDR3 is made up of 12 amino acids. With V trimmed by 3 bases and J by 6 bases, 3 bases remained unmatched. The chain's CDR3 is CAWRPDRGEQYF. The CDR3 region has the DNA TGTGCCTGGAGACCGGACAGGGGCGAGCAGTACTTC. The whole variable domain, remainder taken from reference TRBV30 and TRBJ2-7, is SQTIHQWPATLVQPVGSPLSLECTVEGTSNPNLYWYRQAAGRGLQLLFYSVGIGQISSEVPQNLSASRPQDRQFILSSKKLLLSDSGFYLCAWRPDRGEQYFGPGTRLTVT.

The V gene is TRBV27, the J gene TRBJ1-5, with D tentatively TRBD1 (5 bases). This CDR3 is 15 amino acids long. Looked up from germline, CDR1 is MNHEY and CDR2 is SMNVEV (reference sequence). The V and J ends lost 5 bases and 3 bases respectively, with 14 bases between them. This chain's CDR3 is CASSMSRGPNQPQHF. The CDR3 DNA reads TGTGCCAGCAGTATGTCCCGGGGCCCCAATCAGCCCCAGCATTTT.